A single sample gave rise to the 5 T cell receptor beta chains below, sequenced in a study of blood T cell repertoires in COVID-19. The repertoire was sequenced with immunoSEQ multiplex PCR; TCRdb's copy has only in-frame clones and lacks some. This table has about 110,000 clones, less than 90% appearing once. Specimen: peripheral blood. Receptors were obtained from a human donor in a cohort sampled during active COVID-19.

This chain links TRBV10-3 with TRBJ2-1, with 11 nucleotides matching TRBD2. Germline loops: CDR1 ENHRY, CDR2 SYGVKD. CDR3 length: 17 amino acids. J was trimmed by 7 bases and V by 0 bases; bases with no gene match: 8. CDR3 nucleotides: TGTGCCATCAGTGAGTCGATAACTAGCGGGAGTGTGAATGAGCAGTTCTTC. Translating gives CAISESITSGSVNEQFF.

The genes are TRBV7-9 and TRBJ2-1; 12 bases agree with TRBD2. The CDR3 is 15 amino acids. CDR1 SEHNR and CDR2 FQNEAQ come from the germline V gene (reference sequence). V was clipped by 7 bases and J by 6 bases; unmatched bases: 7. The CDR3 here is CASTPLAGGFNEQFF. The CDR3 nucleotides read TGTGCCAGCACCCCCCTAGCGGGAGGGTTCAATGAGCAGTTCTTC.

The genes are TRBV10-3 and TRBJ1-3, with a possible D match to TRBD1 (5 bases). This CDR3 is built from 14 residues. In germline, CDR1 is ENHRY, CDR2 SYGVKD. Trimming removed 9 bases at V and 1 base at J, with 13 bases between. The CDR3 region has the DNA TGTGCCATTACCCAAGGGGAATCTGGAAACACCATATATTTT. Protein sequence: CAITQGESGNTIYF.

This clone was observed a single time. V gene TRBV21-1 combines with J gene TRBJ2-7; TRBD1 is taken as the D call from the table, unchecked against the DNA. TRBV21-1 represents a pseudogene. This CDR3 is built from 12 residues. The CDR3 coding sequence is TGTGCCAGCCAAGACAGGGACTACGAGCAGTACGTC. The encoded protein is CASQDRDYEQYV.

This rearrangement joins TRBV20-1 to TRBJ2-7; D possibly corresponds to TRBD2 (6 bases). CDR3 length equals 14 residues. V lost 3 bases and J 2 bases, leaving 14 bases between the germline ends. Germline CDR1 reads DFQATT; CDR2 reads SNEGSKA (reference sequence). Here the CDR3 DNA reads TGCAGTGCTAGTGGGGCGGAGCGGGCCTACGAGCAGTACTTC. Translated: CSASGAERAYEQYF.